One T cell receptor beta chain is described in this entry. What this receptor recognizes is not known. No qualities accompany the bases; no much larger clone lies one base away. The sample originates from a study of CD8+CD57+ T cells in acquired aplastic anemia (dated by TCRdb to about 2018). The study in broad terms: DNA extracted from sorted CD4+ and CD8+ cells had a mean of around 3 ug, with a range of about 0.2 to 30 ug. A CD8+CD57+ expansion meant a frequency higher than the mean frequency seen in healthy subjects.

Genomic DNA was used as template for profiling of TCR beta VDJ combinations and CDR3 sequences. An Illumina HiSeq 2000 was used for TCR repertoire sequencing. As for the original processing: TRBV/TRBJ rearrangement plots, CDR3 size and DJ length profiles, and Simpson's diversity index were used to assess repertoires. The immunodominant clone was defined as the most abundant DNA sequence in deep sequencing data. CDR3 amino acid sequences were checked for sharing between subjects and were compared against published repertoires and the VDJdb database. The raw public data were reprocessed by TCRdb itself: fastp quality trimming at Q25, MiXCR clonotype calling, in-frame beta chains only. CDR3 protein duplicates are merged, each entry listing the most common genes and DNA. TCRdb assigned the V and J calls; the authors' analysis was not used. This sample is represented by approximately 200,000 distinct CDR3 sequences; over 40% of them were singletons. The top ten clones comprise just under 20% of the sample.

The patients picked for sequencing were ones in whom flow cytometry had shown an expansion of CD8+CD57+ cells. All patients had severe acquired aplastic anemia diagnosed by International Study of Aplastic Anemia and Agranulocytosis and Camitta criteria. Patients had received no therapy at the time of blood sampling. In the study, sorted CD4+ and CD8+ blood T cells from patients with severe aplastic anemia and from healthy subjects underwent deep sequencing of TCR repertoires. Patients were enrolled under clinicaltrials.gov protocols 00001620, 01623167, 00001397, 00071045, 00081523 and 00961064 in the USA. Ficoll-Paque density gradient centrifugation was used to isolate peripheral blood mononuclear cells. Before DNA was extracted, CD4+ and CD8+ T cells were sorted using either FACS or magnetic beads. CDR1 and CDR2, looked up from the germline V gene, are MGHRA and YSYEKL. CDR3 length: 17 amino acids, cysteine to phenylalanine. Kept here is only the CDR3 DNA, which spans 51 bases and is read in frame from base 1. Trimming at the junction amounts to 0 bases on V and 7 bases on J, and the germline ends lie 18 bases apart.

Results the study describes overall, beyond this receptor: Although 25 to 30 CD8+ CDR3 sequences were shared by patients and controls, these sequences appeared highly expressed in patients and within the immunodominant clones of patients. CD8+ Simpson's diversity did not differ significantly between patients and healthy controls (P=0.060).

Sequenced input: sorted CD4+, CD8+, or CD8+CD57+ T cells (not recorded which) from PBMCs. The origin of this receptor is a human donor with aplastic anemia. In this chain, TRBV4-1 is recombined with TRBJ2-2, with a weak D call of TRBD1 (5 bases match). Here is the DNA: TGCGCCAGCAGCCAAGATTTAAGACAGCCGATCAGCGGGGAGCTGTTTTTT. This gives the protein CASSQDLRQPISGELFF.